This TCR beta chain was documented in a study of T cell changes during pregnancy in multiple sclerosis. Profiling relied on immunoSEQ multiplex PCR, and the TCRdb table lists in-frame clones only, not all of them. In the table there are some 40,000 clones, 92% of which are singletons. This clone has more than one count but fewer than ten. Per germline, CDR1 LNHDA and CDR2 SQIVND (reference sequence). The CDR3 extends over 13 amino acids. V dropped 8 bases and J dropped 1 base, with 11 bases sitting between them. V usage is TRBV19 and J usage is TRBJ1-1; D unresolved. This receptor was obtained from a female donor with multiple sclerosis, enrolled in a pregnancy study. The sequencing here drew on CD8+ T cells from peripheral blood mononuclear cells, taken before pregnancy. The CDR3 bases are TGTGCCAGTTCAAAACCCGGGAACACTGAAGCTTTCTTT. It is translated as CASSKPGNTEAFF. The whole variable domain, filled in from reference TRBV19 and TRBJ1-1, reads DGGITQSPKYLFRKEGQNVTLSCEQNLNHDAMYWYRQDPGQGLRLIYYSQIVNDFQKGDIAEGYSVSREKKESFPLTVTSAQKNPTAFYLCASSKPGNTEAFFGQGTRLTVV.